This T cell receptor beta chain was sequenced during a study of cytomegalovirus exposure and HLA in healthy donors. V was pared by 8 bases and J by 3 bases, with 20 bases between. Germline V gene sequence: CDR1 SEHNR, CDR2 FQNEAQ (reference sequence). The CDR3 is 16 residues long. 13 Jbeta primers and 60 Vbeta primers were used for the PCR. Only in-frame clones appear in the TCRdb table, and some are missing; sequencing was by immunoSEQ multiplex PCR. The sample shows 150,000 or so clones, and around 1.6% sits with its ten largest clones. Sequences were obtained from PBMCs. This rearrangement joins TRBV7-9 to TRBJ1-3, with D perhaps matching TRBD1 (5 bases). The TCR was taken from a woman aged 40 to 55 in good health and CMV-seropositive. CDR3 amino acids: CASRDGPLGGGNTIYF. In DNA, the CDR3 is TGTGCCAGCCGGGACGGACCCCTCGGGGGTGGAAACACCATATATTTT.